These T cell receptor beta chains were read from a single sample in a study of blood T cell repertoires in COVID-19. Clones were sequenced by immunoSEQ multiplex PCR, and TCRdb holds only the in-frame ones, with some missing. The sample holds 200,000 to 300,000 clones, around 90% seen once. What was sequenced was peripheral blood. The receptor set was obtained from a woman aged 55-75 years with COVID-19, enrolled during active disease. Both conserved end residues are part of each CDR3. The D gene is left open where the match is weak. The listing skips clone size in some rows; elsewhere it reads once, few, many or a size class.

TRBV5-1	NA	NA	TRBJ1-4	CASSPSIQGIEKLFF	TGCGCCAGCAGCCCATCAATCCAGGGGATTGAAAAACTGTTTTTT
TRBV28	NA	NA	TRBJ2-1	CASSSTRGSYNEQFF	TGTGCCAGCAGTTCGACCCGGGGCTCCTACAATGAGCAGTTCTTC
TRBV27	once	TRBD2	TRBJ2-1	CASSLTPRLAGGKKGNEQFF	TGTGCCAGCAGTTTAACACCCAGACTAGCGGGAGGGAAGAAGGGGAATGAGCAGTTCTTC
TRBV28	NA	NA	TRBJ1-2	CASSLIMDSLYGYTF	TGTGCCAGCAGTTTAATTATGGACAGTCTCTATGGCTACACCTTC
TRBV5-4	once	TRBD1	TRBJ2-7	CASSLRDSYEQYF	TGTGCCAGCAGCCTACGGGACAGCTACGAGCAGTACTTC
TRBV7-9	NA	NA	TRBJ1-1	CASSLGGTMNTEAFF	TGTGCCAGCAGCTTGGGGGGGACGATGAACACTGAAGCTTTCTTT
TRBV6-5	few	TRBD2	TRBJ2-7	CASRVTSGAPYEQYF	TGTGCCAGCAGGGTGACTAGCGGGGCCCCCTACGAGCAGTACTTC
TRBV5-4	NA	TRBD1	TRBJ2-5	CASSPTGPVETQYF	TGTGCCAGCAGCCCGACAGGGCCAGTGGAGACCCAGTACTTC
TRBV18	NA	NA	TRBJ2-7	CASSTTVSLGQYF	TGTGCCAGCTCTACCACGGTTTCCCTTGGGCAGTACTTC
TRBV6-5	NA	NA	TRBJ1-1	CASSYSGTRAFF	TGTGCCAGCAGTTACTCGGGGACTCGTGCTTTCTTT
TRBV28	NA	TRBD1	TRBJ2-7	CASSTTGGPYEQYF	TGTGCCAGCAGCACGACAGGGGGCCCCTACGAGCAGTACTTC
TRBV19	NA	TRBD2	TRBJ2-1	CASSLNSGRHNEQFF	TGTGCCAGTAGCCTCAATAGCGGGAGGCACAATGAGCAGTTCTTC
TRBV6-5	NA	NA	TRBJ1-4	CASILQGWNEKLFF	TGTGCCAGCATCTTGCAGGGGTGGAACGAAAAACTGTTTTTT
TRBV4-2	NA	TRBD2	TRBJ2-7	CASSQELAAPEQYF	TGTGCCAGCAGCCAGGAACTAGCGGCCCCCGAGCAGTACTTC
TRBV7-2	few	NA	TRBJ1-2	CASSWNRDNYGYTF	TGTGCCAGCAGCTGGAACAGGGATAACTATGGCTACACCTTC
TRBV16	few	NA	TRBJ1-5	CASSQSSGMGNQPQHF	TGTGCCAGCAGCCAATCGTCAGGGATGGGCAATCAGCCCCAGCATTTT
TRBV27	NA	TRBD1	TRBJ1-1	CASSLRDRVTEAFF	TGTGCCAGCAGTTTAAGGGACAGGGTCACTGAAGCTTTCTTT